Presented here are 5 T cell receptor beta chains from one specimen sequenced in a study of OX40 agonist ivuxolimab in advanced cancers. Repertoires were generated with immunoSEQ multiplex PCR, while TCRdb's copy carries only in-frame clones and drops some. This table holds 70,000 or so clones, about 82% found once. The material sequenced was CD4+ or CD8+ T cells sorted from blood, taken in a trial of the OX40 agonist ivuxolimab. The receptor set was obtained from an adult with an advanced solid tumor such as melanoma, head and neck, liver or kidney cancer.

The chain recombines TRBV19 with TRBJ1-2, with D perhaps matching TRBD1 (5 bases). In germline, CDR1 is LNHDA, CDR2 SQIVND (reference sequence). V gave up 5 bases and J gave up 5 bases, with 12 bases separating them. This CDR3 has 13 residues. CDR3 amino acids: CASSLGTEYGYTF. The DNA for the CDR3 is TGTGCCAGTAGTCTCGGGACCGAATATGGCTACACCTTC.

V is TRBV5-1 and J is TRBJ1-5, with 7 bases lining up with TRBD1. CDR1 SGHRS and CDR2 YFSETQ come from the germline V gene. CDR3 size: 15 residues. The V and J ends lost 1 base and 5 bases, in that order; junction bases with no gene match: 6. Here the CDR3 DNA reads TGCGCCAGCAGCTTGTACGGCCAGGGGGATCAGCCCCAGCATTTT. Translation gives CASSLYGQGDQPQHF.

The CDR3 region has the DNA TGTGCCAGCAGCCGTCCCGGGATTATAAACAATGAGCAGTTCTTC. Translating it yields CASSRPGIINNEQFF. The chain employs TRBV11-2 and TRBJ2-1; D perhaps matches TRBD2 (5 bases). The germline gives CDR1 SGHAT, CDR2 FQNNGV. V gave up 5 bases and J gave up 5 bases, with 16 bases separating them. The CDR3 runs 15 residues.

This clone was observed once. This chain joins TRBV7-9 and TRBJ2-2; D remains unclear. The V and J ends lost 2 bases and 4 bases respectively, with 5 bases between them. This CDR3 is 13 amino acids long. Per the germline V gene, CDR1 is SEHNR and CDR2 is FQNEAQ (reference sequence). As DNA, the CDR3 is TGTGCCAGCAGCTTAATAGGCACCGGGGAGCTGTTTTTT. This sequence encodes CASSLIGTGELFF. Together with reference TRBV7-9 and TRBJ2-2, the CDR3 gives the full variable domain: DTGVSQNPRHKITKRGQNVTFRCDPISEHNRLYWYRQTLGQGPEFLTYFQNEAQLEKSRLLSDRFSAERPKGSFSTLEIQRTEQGDSAMYLCASSLIGTGELFFGEGSRLTVL.

The chain is built from TRBV5-4 and TRBJ2-7, with 7 bases that match TRBD2. Trimming took 0 bases from V and 2 from J; bases not matched to a gene: 8. Germline V gene data show CDR1 as SGHNT and CDR2 as YYREEE (reference sequence). This CDR3 contains 16 residues. CDR3 amino acids: CASSLASDGGTYEQYF. The CDR3 DNA reads TGTGCCAGCAGCTTGGCTTCGGACGGGGGGACCTACGAGCAGTACTTC.